This T cell receptor (beta chain) was documented in a study of early T cells in non-severe SARS-CoV-2 infection. This clonotype was seen a handful of times. TCRdb re-called the 5' RACE reads through MiXCR, storing one row per CDR3 protein. This repertoire shows 50,000 to 70,000 distinct CDR3 sequences, around 14% found once; its top ten account for more than 8%. V lost 6 bases, J lost 11 bases, and 11 bases lay in between. There are 10 residues in the CDR3. Germline V gene data show CDR1 as SNHLY and CDR2 as FYNNEI. The input for sequencing was whole blood, taken at baseline. The chain uses TRBV2 and TRBJ2-7, with a tentative D call TRBD2 (6 bases). This clonotype was obtained from an adult who was a healthcare worker with PCR-confirmed SARS-CoV-2 infection or an uninfected control (not recorded which). CDR3 residues: CASSGGVEYF. CDR3 DNA sequence: TGTGCCAGCAGCGGAGGGGTGGAGTACTTC.